This passage covers 18 T cell receptor beta chains from one sample sequenced in a study of radiotherapy plus CTLA-4 blockade in lung cancer. Libraries were prepared by immunoSEQ multiplex PCR; TCRdb keeps only in-frame clonotypes and omits some of them. In the table there are about 49,000 clones, roughly 76% of which are singletons. Sequencing used peripheral blood, obtained from a patient treated with radiotherapy plus ipilimumab. The receptors shown here come from a human donor with non-small cell lung cancer who had a complete response to radiotherapy plus ipilimumab.

This sequence joins TRBV7-7 and TRBJ1-3; 7 nucleotides line up with TRBD1. V trimming: 5 bases; J trimming: 3 bases; junction bases outside the gene matches: 4. Germline lookup yields CDR1 SSHAT and CDR2 FNYEAQ (reference sequence). The CDR3 sequence is 14 residues long. CDR3 region: CASSQTGSGNTIYF. The CDR3 nucleotides are TGTGCCAGCAGCCAGACAGGGAGTGGAAACACCATATATTTT.

There are a few counts of this clone. The J gene is TRBJ1-6, the V gene TRBV7-2; D not certain. This CDR3 is built from 13 residues. Per germline, CDR1 SGHTA and CDR2 FQGNSA. Trimming shortened V by 3 bases and J by 8 bases, and 8 bases separated the two germline ends. This CDR3 reads CASSFAPDSPLHF. CDR3 DNA sequence: TGTGCCAGCAGCTTTGCTCCGGATTCACCCCTCCACTTT.

This clone showed up just a few times. J is TRBJ2-1 and V is TRBV7-6; 9 bases fit TRBD2. V was clipped by 1 base and J by 1 base; unmatched bases: 2. The CDR3 runs to 16 residues. Per germline, CDR1 SGHVS and CDR2 FNYEAQ. CDR3 DNA sequence: TGTGCCAGCAGCTTAGGGACTAGCGCTTCCTACAATGAGCAGTTCTTC. Its protein product is CASSLGTSASYNEQFF.

The CDR3 region is CASSQEDRGGYGYTF. The CDR3 nucleotides are TGCGCCAGCAGCCAAGAAGACAGGGGCGGCTATGGCTACACCTTC. This sequence joins TRBV4-3 and TRBJ1-2, with 8 bases lining up with TRBD1. This CDR3 comprises 15 residues. V dropped 0 bases and J dropped 4; count of bases not matched to a gene: 4. Germline assignment: CDR1 LGHNA and CDR2 YSLEER.

This clone appeared a single time. The chain employs TRBV6-5 and TRBJ2-7; weak D call: TRBD1 (5 bases). V was clipped by 0 bases and J by 2 bases, with 5 bases between them. This CDR3 contains 13 residues. CDR1 is MNHEY, CDR2 SVGAGI, per germline. CDR3 residues: CASSYSTAYEQYF. The CDR3 region has the DNA TGTGCCAGCAGTTACTCGACAGCCTACGAGCAGTACTTC.

This chain joins TRBV27 and TRBJ1-2, with 8 bases that match TRBD1. The ends lost 6 bases at V and 3 bases at J; junction bases unmatched: 3. Germline CDR1 MNHEY, CDR2 SMNVEV (reference sequence). This CDR3 has 13 residues. CDR3 sequence (DNA): TGTGCCAGCAGGCCACAGGGGGACTATGGCTACACCTTC. Translated: CASRPQGDYGYTF.

Notes on this clone: At one end the junction does not follow the germline gene, possibly because of a read error. This rearrangement joins TRBV7-7 to TRBJ2-2; 10 bases align to TRBD1. CDR1 is SSHAT and CDR2 is FNYEAQ in the germline V gene (reference sequence). The CDR3 extends over 15 amino acids. CDR3 nucleotide sequence: TGTGCTAGCAGCATACCGGGACAGGGGCCCGGGGAGCTGTTTTTT. Its protein product is CASSIPGQGPGELFF.

This sequence joins TRBV6-1 and TRBJ1-4; D possibly corresponds to TRBD1 (5 bases). The CDR3 covers 13 residues. V was shortened by 6 bases and J by 8 bases, with 13 bases between the two germline ends. The germline V gene has CDR1 MNHNS and CDR2 SASEGT. The CDR3: CASRTQGKEKLFF. The CDR3 nucleotides are TGTGCCAGCAGAACCCAGGGAAAGGAAAAACTGTTTTTT.

This sequence joins TRBV30 and TRBJ2-7; no definite D call. V was trimmed by 2 bases and J by 2 bases, leaving 4 bases between them. This CDR3 region has 11 residues. The V gene's germline CDR1 is GTSNPN and CDR2 SVGIG (reference sequence). CDR3 residues: CAWSIAYEQYF. Here the CDR3 DNA reads TGTGCCTGGAGTATAGCCTACGAGCAGTACTTC.

J is TRBJ1-6 and V is TRBV7-9; possible D gene TRBD1, 5 bases. The CDR3 is 14 residues long. The V end lost 0 bases, the J end lost 9 bases, and 9 bases lay between the germline ends. Germline CDR1 SEHNR, CDR2 FQNEAQ (reference sequence). CDR3 residues: CASSLAAGRSPLHF. The CDR3 region has the DNA TGTGCCAGCAGCTTAGCCGCGGGACGTTCACCCCTCCACTTT.

This rearrangement joins TRBV29-1 to TRBJ2-7; 11 bases are shared with TRBD1. This CDR3 spans 13 amino acids. Germline V CDR1 and CDR2: SQVTM, ANQGSEA. The J segment lost 6 bases and the V segment lost 6 bases, leaving 7 bases of the junction unmatched. DNA of the CDR3: TGCAGCGTAGGACAGGGGGCGCGGACCGAGCAGTACTTC. Protein sequence: CSVGQGARTEQYF.

The rearrangement links TRBV25-1 to TRBJ1-2, with D possibly TRBD1 on 6 matching bases. The germline V gene has CDR1 MGHDK and CDR2 SYGVNS. The CDR3 has 12 residues. V lost 7 bases and J 4 bases, leaving 10 bases between the germline ends. The CDR3 here is CASKGQPYGYTF. CDR3 in DNA: TGTGCCAGCAAAGGACAGCCCTATGGCTACACCTTC.

V and J are TRBV7-9 and TRBJ1-2; the D is unclear. The length of the CDR3 is 16 residues. V shed 3 bases and J shed 1 base, with 15 bases lying between them. The germline V gene encodes CDR1 SEHNR and CDR2 FQNEAQ (reference sequence). The CDR3 spells CASSLSTIRSNYGYTF. CDR3 sequence (DNA): TGTGCCAGCAGCTTGTCAACCATCAGAAGTAACTATGGCTACACCTTC.

The CDR3 region is CASSARGWDGYTF. The CDR3 nucleotides are TGTGCCAGCAGTGCAAGGGGTTGGGATGGCTACACCTTC. V is TRBV27 and J is TRBJ1-2; the D gene is possibly TRBD1 (5 bases). Germline V gives CDR1 MNHEY, CDR2 SMNVEV (reference sequence). V was pared by 5 bases and J by 6 bases, with 13 bases between. The CDR3 loop spans 13 amino acids.

The V gene is TRBV29-1, the J gene TRBJ2-7; 7 bases match TRBD1. The trim removed 0 bases at V and 5 bases at J, leaving 4 bases unmatched. CDR1 is SQVTM and CDR2 is ANQGSEA in the germline V gene. CDR3 length: 13 amino acids. Written as DNA, the CDR3 is TGCAGCGTTGAAGATAGACAGGGCCACGAGCAGTACTTC. Amino acid sequence: CSVEDRQGHEQYF.

This clone has just one count. The CDR3 coding sequence is TGTGCCAGCTCAAGCGACAGGGTTAACAACGAAAAACTGTTTTTT. Translation gives CASSSDRVNNEKLFF. The chain carries TRBV18 and TRBJ1-4, with 7 bases fitting TRBD1. Per germline, CDR1 KGHSH and CDR2 LQKENI. This CDR3 spans 15 amino acids. Trimming cost V 5 bases and J 8 bases; bases outside gene matches: 11.

This clone was seen once. CDR3 in amino acids: CAWSVSSDPGQGNYGYTF. CDR3 DNA sequence: TGTGCCTGGAGTGTCTCCAGTGACCCGGGACAGGGTAACTATGGCTACACCTTC. The rearrangement links TRBV30 to TRBJ1-2; the match to TRBD1 covers 9 bases. CDR1 is GTSNPN, CDR2 SVGIG, per germline (reference sequence). The J segment lost 1 base and the V segment lost 0 bases, leaving 12 bases of the junction unmatched. This CDR3 has 18 residues.

The chain joins TRBV2 to TRBJ1-6, with TRBD1 as a possible D gene (6 bases). There are 17 residues in the CDR3. Germline V gene data show CDR1 as SNHLY and CDR2 as FYNNEI. Trimming stripped 0 bases from V and 5 bases from J, with 14 bases between. CDR3 protein: CASSEAQGLGDNSPLHF. The CDR3 coding sequence is TGTGCCAGCAGTGAAGCACAGGGCCTAGGGGATAATTCACCCCTCCACTTT. The entire variable domain, with the rest obtained from reference TRBV2 and TRBJ1-6, is as follows: EPEVTQTPSHQVTQMGQEVILRCVPISNHLYFYWYRQILGQKVEFLVSFYNNEISEKSEIFDDQFSVERPDGSNFTLKIRSTKLEDSAMYFCASSEAQGLGDNSPLHFGNGTRLTVT.